Included here is one TCR beta chain sequence, with context. Antigen specificity is unknown. This CDR3 has 15 amino acids. Germline CDR1 reads MDHEN; CDR2 reads SYDVKM. The V and J ends lost 6 bases and 3 bases respectively, with 14 bases between them. The sample is drawn from a study of OX40 agonist ivuxolimab in advanced cancers. In the study overall: At doses from 0.01 to 10 mg/kg, patients were given intravenous ivuxolimab every 2 weeks. A mean age of 60 years, range about 20 to 79, was recorded, and about 83% were male.

Sequenced by immunoSEQ multiplex PCR; TCRdb stores in-frame clones only, minus some. Here the sample spans 50,000 to 65,000 clones, around nine tenths being singletons. Study conclusions and caveats: Clonal expansion was among the lowest in partial responders at 0.1-3.0 mg/kg, especially CD8+. Relative to CD4+ cells, CD8+ T cells on average had more expanded clones.

This TCR came from an adult with an advanced solid tumor such as melanoma, head and neck, liver or kidney cancer. The specimen was CD4+ or CD8+ T cells sorted from blood, collected in a trial of the OX40 agonist ivuxolimab. The V gene is TRBV28, the J gene TRBJ1-4; D call uncertain. The CDR3 DNA follows: TGTGCCAGCAGGGGATGGGGTACGGCTAATGAAAAACTGTTTTTT. This translates into CASRGWGTANEKLFF. Supplemented by reference TRBV28 and TRBJ1-4, the full variable domain reads DVKVTQSSRYLVKRTGEKVFLECVQDMDHENMFWYRQDPGLGLRLIYFSYDVKMKEKGDIPEGYSVSREKKERFSLILESASTNQTSMYLCASRGWGTANEKLFFGSGTQLSVL.